What follows are 18 T cell receptor beta chains derived from one specimen sequenced in a study of Ad26.COV2.S vaccination and SARS-CoV-2 variants. The method was immunoSEQ multiplex PCR; TCRdb's version includes in-frame clones alone and lacks a portion of them. The sample has hundreds of thousands of clones, approximately 92% seen once; the top ten hold 12%. Treatment specified: around 19 received Ad26.COV2.S at low or high dose, single or two shots; about 5 received placebo; per-sample allocation not given. Day 63 after the first vaccine or placebo injection was the time point for sampling. Material: peripheral blood, obtained in a trial of Ad26.COV2.S vaccine versus placebo. The receptors derive from a person between 18 and 59 years old who received the Ad26.COV2.S COVID-19 vaccine or a placebo.

This clone was counted once. This sequence joins TRBV27 and TRBJ2-3; the match to TRBD2 covers 8 bases. Trimming removed 6 bases from V and 0 bases from J; junction bases left unmatched: 8. This CDR3 contains 16 residues. CDR1 MNHEY and CDR2 SMNVEV come from the germline V gene (reference sequence). CDR3 amino acids: CASRGVTSGSTDTQYF. CDR3 DNA sequence: TGTGCCAGCAGAGGCGTCACTAGCGGTAGCACAGATACGCAGTATTTT.

This chain connects TRBV12-3 or TRBV12-4 to TRBJ2-1; the D gene is possibly TRBD2 (6 bases). The CDR3 runs to 13 residues. The V end lost 0 bases, the J end lost 7 bases, and 7 bases lay between the germline ends. CDR3 in amino acids: CASSLAEGNEQFF. In nucleotides, the CDR3 is TGTGCCAGCAGTTTAGCGGAGGGGAATGAGCAGTTCTTC.

The chain combines TRBV19 with TRBJ2-1, with 8 bases aligning to TRBD1. In germline, CDR1 is LNHDA, CDR2 SQIVND (reference sequence). This CDR3 comprises 18 residues. The J segment lost 0 bases and the V segment lost 5 bases, leaving 12 bases of the junction unmatched. In nucleotides, the CDR3 is TGTGCCAGTAGTCCCCGGCCGACAGGGGCCAGCTCCTACAATGAGCAGTTCTTC. It specifies CASSPRPTGASSYNEQFF.

This chain joins TRBV9 and TRBJ2-3, with D possibly matching TRBD1 (6 bases). Germline loops: CDR1 SGDLS, CDR2 YYNGEE. V lost 1 base to trimming and J lost 2 bases, with 11 bases between them. This CDR3 spans 15 amino acids. The DNA for the CDR3 is TGTGCCAGCAGCGTACGGACAGTCAACACAGATACGCAGTATTTT. Its protein product is CASSVRTVNTDTQYF.

J is TRBJ2-3 and V is TRBV27; no reliable D call. This CDR3 region has 13 residues. The V gene lost 1 base and the J gene lost 4 bases, with 6 bases spanning the gap. The germline V gene encodes CDR1 MNHEY and CDR2 SMNVEV (reference sequence). The CDR3 spells CASSLYRADTQYF. For the CDR3, the DNA is TGTGCCAGCAGTTTATACCGCGCAGATACGCAGTATTTT.

The count of this clone is one. CDR3 DNA sequence: TGCGCCAGCAGCCAAGAAGACTCCACAGGGGGCTACGAGCAGTACTTC. It is translated as CASSQEDSTGGYEQYF. The J gene is TRBJ2-7, the V gene TRBV4-1; TRBD1 agrees at 8 bases. Germline-derived CDR1 and CDR2 are MGHRA and YSYEKL. The CDR3 is made up of 16 amino acids. After removal of 0 bases from V and 3 bases from J, the junction contained 7 bases not matched to a gene.

This clone was detected once. The gene calls are TRBV2 and TRBJ2-7; 8 positions match TRBD1. Germline lookup yields CDR1 SNHLY and CDR2 FYNNEI. CDR3 size: 13 residues. After removal of 9 bases from V and 2 bases from J, the junction contained 6 bases not matched to a gene. For the CDR3, the DNA is TGTGCCAGATCGCCGGGACAGGCCTACGAGCAGTACTTC. Protein sequence: CARSPGQAYEQYF.

This clone was counted once. The J gene is TRBJ1-5, the V gene TRBV18; no clear D gene. The ends were cut back, 3 bases at V and 2 bases at J, with 14 bases in the middle. This CDR3 comprises 16 residues. The germline gives CDR1 KGHSH, CDR2 LQKENI. CDR3 sequence reads: CASSPRQAQGNQPQHF. CDR3 bases: TGTGCCAGCTCACCGCGCCAGGCGCAAGGCAATCAGCCCCAGCATTTT.

This sequence joins TRBV7-9 and TRBJ2-3, with a weak D call TRBD2 (7 bases). Between the trimmed V and J ends, which lost 4 bases and 1 base, there was a span of 15 bases. This CDR3 is built from 16 residues. Germline CDR1 SEHNR, CDR2 FQNEAQ (reference sequence). CDR3 sequence (DNA): TGTGCCAGCAGCTCCCGAGGGGGGGCGGGCACAGATACGCAGTATTTT. Protein: CASSSRGGAGTDTQYF.

This chain connects TRBV29-1 to TRBJ1-2, with TRBD1 identical over 11 bases. V dropped 5 bases and J dropped 0; count of bases not matched to a gene: 2. This CDR3 has 14 amino acids. CDR1 is SQVTM and CDR2 is ANQGSEA in the germline V gene. CDR3 nucleotides: TGCAGCGTTACGGGACAGGGGGCTAACTATGGCTACACCTTC. As protein: CSVTGQGANYGYTF.

CDR3: CASSLALLAGTYNEQFF. CDR3 DNA: TGTGCCAGCAGCTTAGCGCTCCTAGCGGGAACCTACAATGAGCAGTTCTTC. The chain recombines TRBV7-2 with TRBJ2-1, with 9 positions matching TRBD2. The germline CDR1 and CDR2 sequences are SGHTA and FQGNSA. This CDR3 contains 17 residues. J was trimmed by 2 bases and V by 0 bases; bases with no gene match: 5.

This chain uses TRBV5-1 with TRBJ2-1, with 14 bases fitting TRBD2. Germline CDR1 SGHRS, CDR2 YFSETQ. CDR3 length: 17 residues. Losses at the gene ends were 0 bases for V and 7 bases for J; bases not matched to a gene: 6. CDR3 DNA sequence: TGCGCCAGCAGCTTGGCGGGACTAGCGGGAGAAGGGAATGAGCAGTTCTTC. Translation gives CASSLAGLAGEGNEQFF.

The chain carries TRBV28 and TRBJ2-7; 7 bases map to TRBD1. Germline trimming cut 7 bases from V and 0 bases from J; bases unmatched to any gene: 9. The germline V gene has CDR1 MDHEN and CDR2 SYDVKM. This CDR3 spans 15 amino acids. The CDR3 is CASISFRQGSYEQYF. In nucleotides, the CDR3 is TGTGCCAGCATCTCCTTTAGACAGGGCTCCTACGAGCAGTACTTC. Filled out from reference TRBV28 and TRBJ2-7, the complete variable domain reads DVKVTQSSRYLVKRTGEKVFLECVQDMDHENMFWYRQDPGLGLRLIYFSYDVKMKEKGDIPEGYSVSREKKERFSLILESASTNQTSMYLCASISFRQGSYEQYFGPGTRLTVT.

This clone was observed a single time. This chain connects TRBV7-6 to TRBJ2-7, with D uncertain. Per the germline V gene, CDR1 is SGHVS and CDR2 is FNYEAQ. The CDR3 totals 14 residues. V lost 0 bases to trimming and J lost 5 bases, with 11 bases between them. DNA for the CDR3: TGTGCCAGCAGCTTAGCGCTTGAAGGAAACGAGCAGTACTTC. Protein sequence: CASSLALEGNEQYF.

The chain links TRBV6-6 to TRBJ1-1; a possible D gene is TRBD1 (5 bases). V dropped 2 bases and J dropped 3 bases, with 10 bases sitting between them. The germline gives CDR1 MNHNY, CDR2 SVGAGI (reference sequence). The CDR3 sequence is 14 residues long. This CDR3 is CASSYAGADTEAFF. CDR3 bases: TGTGCCAGCAGTTACGCTGGGGCTGACACTGAAGCTTTCTTT.

The J gene is TRBJ2-4, the V gene TRBV11-3; tentative D call: TRBD1 (6 bases). The germline CDR1 and CDR2 sequences are SGHNT and YENEEA. The CDR3 has 13 residues. V was trimmed by 5 bases and J by 11 bases, leaving 16 bases between them. CDR3 sequence reads: CASSRVQGEVQYF. The CDR3 region has the DNA TGTGCCAGCAGCCGGGTACAGGGTGAGGTTCAGTACTTC.

This clone was detected only a few times. One end of the junction fails to match germline, which may point to a read error. The V gene is TRBV13, the J gene TRBJ1-3; 9 bases align to TRBD1. This CDR3 is built from 13 residues. CDR1 is PRHDT, CDR2 FYEKMQ, per germline (reference sequence). The CDR3 bases are TGTGCCAGCAGCCTAGGACAGGGGAACACCATATATTTT. Translating it yields CASSLGQGNTIYF. Together with reference TRBV13 and TRBJ1-3, the CDR3 gives the full variable domain: AAGVIQSPRHLIKEKRETATLKCYPIPRHDTVYWYQQGPGQDPQFLISFYEKMQSDKGSIPDRFSAQQFSDYHSELNMSSLELGDSALYFCASSLGQGNTIYFGEGSWLTVV.

This clone turned up a few times. The chain recombines TRBV6-2 or TRBV6-3 with TRBJ1-5; weak D call: TRBD1 (5 bases). V was shortened by 3 bases and J by 5 bases, with 11 bases between the two germline ends. The CDR3 runs to 14 residues. Per germline, CDR1 MNHEY and CDR2 SVGEGT. DNA of the CDR3: TGTGCCAGCAGTTATGGTTCAGGGCATCAGCCCCAGCATTTT. Its translation: CASSYGSGHQPQHF.